This TCR beta chain was identified during a study of T cells after posttransplantation cyclophosphamide. In the case of this clone: Antigen: not known.

Treatment was busulfan-fludarabine conditioning, a marrow graft, and cyclophosphamide on days +3 and +4. Points from the study as a whole: TRB clonality was highly associated with recipient CMV seropositivity and reactivation. Later blood repertoires were often dominated by clones from the donor CD8+ memory compartment. Skin or GI-infiltrating T cells shared few TRB sequences with blood.

TCRdb's table, derived via immunoSEQ multiplex PCR, lists solely in-frame clones and lacks some. The sample consists of some 37,000 clones, 78% of them appearing once. The source material was CD4+ T cells sorted from blood, sampled 1903 days after a stem cell transplant with posttransplant cyclophosphamide. This TCR came from a female patient in her thirties or forties who received an allogeneic stem cell transplant from a related donor, was CMV-positive, and had no GVHD. The graft donor may be the source of some T cells.

This CDR3 is CASSPKLARGFYNEQFF. CDR3 nucleotides: TGTGCCAGCAGCCCTAAGCTTGCGCGGGGGTTCTACAATGAGCAGTTCTTC. The chain carries TRBV9 and TRBJ2-1; TRBD2 aligns across 7 bases. The CDR3 sequence is 17 residues long. Trimming at V came to 4 bases and at J to 3 bases, leaving 13 bases not matched to a gene. Germline V gives CDR1 SGDLS, CDR2 YYNGEE.